The clone carrying this T cell receptor (beta chain) is a singleton in its sample. Per the original data handling: The assay estimated nucleated cells by amplifying reference gene primers. TCRdb's copy holds only in-frame clones and misses some; the assay was immunoSEQ multiplex PCR. V, J and clone size derive from that table, while D and trimming were established from the DNA sequence. The table has approximately 240,000 clones, around 84% seen once. The data originate from a study of blood T cell repertoires in COVID-19. The overall study: Italy, Spain and the United States were the sources of the convalescent and acute COVID-19 samples. T cells, B-cell-depleted T cells, or PBMCs supplied cDNA or gDNA.

The V segment lost 11 bases and the J segment 3 bases; nucleotides outside the gene matches: 7. The CDR3 totals 13 residues. Germline V gene sequence: CDR1 ENHRY, CDR2 SYGVKD. The sample was peripheral blood. The sequence was obtained from a woman older than 75 with active or convalescent COVID-19. This sequence joins TRBV10-3 and TRBJ2-7; 10 positions match TRBD1. CDR3 bases: TGTGCCTCCCGACAGGGGGCCGACTACGAGCAGTACTTC. It specifies CASRQGADYEQYF.